This entry is about one T cell receptor (beta chain). Its target is unknown. Primers used in a second PCR of about 6 to 11 cycles were a sample-barcoded 5' primer and a J-beta primer mix. TCRdb passed the 5' RACE reads through MiXCR, listing each CDR3 protein once. Of approximately 900,000 distinct CDR3 sequences listed, under 50% are singletons. Germline V lookup: CDR1 SNHLY, CDR2 FYNNEI. This CDR3 spans 13 amino acids. The V gene lost 6 bases and the J gene lost 3 bases, with 11 bases spanning the gap. The sample is drawn from a study of blood T cells in healthy people across ages. General observations from the study: Getting older went along with TCR beta diversity per million T cells dropping roughly linearly. What prevented conclusive comparison of naive and antigen-experienced cells was that PBMCs were unsorted.

The sequencing input was blood. The genes are TRBV2 and TRBJ2-5, with D hard to call. The receptor was derived from a man aged 25 to 40 in good health. The CDR3 region has the DNA TGTGCCAGCAGGCTTGCAGGAAAAGAGACCCAGTACTTC. This codes for CASRLAGKETQYF.